A single sample is the source of the 15 T cell receptor beta chains below, sequenced in a study of identical twins. TCRdb reanalysed the 5' RACE reads using MiXCR and keeps one entry per CDR3 protein. This table holds fewer than 550,000 distinct CDR3 sequences, over 12% found once. The same sample was also studied in work on yellow fever vaccine responses in identical twins.

Sample: CD4+ T cells sorted from blood. The receptors originated from a woman between 18 and 29 years old in good health.

This clonotype was recorded a few times. This sequence joins TRBV18 and TRBJ1-1; D remains unclear. Germline V gene lookup returns CDR1 KGHSH and CDR2 LQKENI. This CDR3 is built from 15 residues. Trimming pared 0 bases from V and 1 base from J, leaving 9 bases between. The CDR3 loop reads CASSPPGYSNTEAFF. In nucleotides, the CDR3 is TGTGCCAGCTCACCACCAGGATATTCGAACACTGAAGCTTTCTTT. The full variable domain, rest sourced from reference TRBV18 and TRBJ1-1, is NAGVMQNPRHLVRRRGQEARLRCSPMKGHSHVYWYRQLPEEGLKFMVYLQKENIIDESGMPKERFSAEFPKEGPSILRIQQVVRGDSAAYFCASSPPGYSNTEAFFGQGTRLTVV.

This chain connects TRBV5-1 to TRBJ2-3, with 7 nucleotides matching TRBD2. The CDR3 consists of 15 residues. The V gene's germline CDR1 is SGHRS and CDR2 YFSETQ. With V trimmed by 3 bases and J by 2 bases, 6 bases remained unmatched. DNA of the CDR3: TGCGCCAGCAGCTGGGAGGGGAAAAACACAGATACGCAGTATTTT. This translates into CASSWEGKNTDTQYF. The full variable domain, completed using reference TRBV5-1 and TRBJ2-3, is KAGVTQTPRYLIKTRGQQVTLSCSPISGHRSVSWYQQTPGQGLQFLFEYFSETQRNKGNFPGRFSGRQFSNSRSEMNVSTLELGDSALYLCASSWEGKNTDTQYFGPGTRLTVL.

The chain carries TRBV5-1 and TRBJ2-1; TRBD2 matches at 8 bases. Looked up from germline, CDR1 is SGHRS and CDR2 is YFSETQ. V dropped 4 bases and J dropped 2; count of bases not matched to a gene: 8. The CDR3 has 16 residues. The CDR3 sequence: CASSGTAGATYNEQFF. CDR3 DNA sequence: TGCGCCAGCAGCGGAACAGCGGGAGCTACCTACAATGAGCAGTTCTTC. The full variable domain, its missing parts supplied by reference TRBV5-1 and TRBJ2-1, is KAGVTQTPRYLIKTRGQQVTLSCSPISGHRSVSWYQQTPGQGLQFLFEYFSETQRNKGNFPGRFSGRQFSNSRSEMNVSTLELGDSALYLCASSGTAGATYNEQFFGPGTRLTVL.

This clonotype was observed a few times. The rearrangement joins TRBV6-5 to TRBJ2-1; the D gene could be TRBD1 or TRBD2 (7 bases each). The ends were cut back, 0 bases at V and 7 bases at J, with 10 bases in the middle. The germline gives CDR1 MNHEY, CDR2 SVGAGI. This CDR3 comprises 14 residues. In nucleotides, the CDR3 is TGTGCCAGCAGTTACTCAGCGGGACAGAATGAGCAGTTCTTC. The encoded protein is CASSYSAGQNEQFF.

This chain connects TRBV20-1 to TRBJ2-1; D call uncertain. The V and J ends lost 4 bases and 2 bases respectively, with 18 bases between them. The V gene's germline CDR1 is DFQATT and CDR2 SNEGSKA (reference sequence). The CDR3 contains 16 residues. The CDR3 sequence: CSAKIAGDRTYNEQFF. The CDR3, as DNA: TGCAGTGCTAAGATAGCTGGAGATAGGACCTACAATGAGCAGTTCTTC.

This clonotype was found a few times. The genes are TRBV15 and TRBJ2-1; 9 nucleotides match TRBD1. This CDR3 contains 17 residues. Germline CDR1 and CDR2: LNHNV and YYDKDF (reference sequence). Trimming took 2 bases from V and 2 from J; bases not matched to a gene: 7. The CDR3 DNA reads as TGTGCCACCAGCAGAAACTCCGGGACAGGGACCTACAATGAGCAGTTCTTC. This translates into CATSRNSGTGTYNEQFF.

This clonotype was picked up a small number of times. This chain links TRBV25-1 with TRBJ1-1, with D perhaps matching TRBD1 (5 bases). Trimming stripped 1 base from V and 4 bases from J, with 16 bases between. CDR3 length equals 16 residues. Germline V gives CDR1 MGHDK, CDR2 SYGVNS. CDR3 loop: CASSEFGAGLFTEAFF. In nucleotides, the CDR3 is TGTGCCAGCAGTGAATTTGGGGCAGGGTTGTTCACTGAAGCTTTCTTT.

This sequence joins TRBV10-3 and TRBJ2-5; 10 bases line up with TRBD2. The CDR3 covers 14 residues. With 6 bases clipped from V and 2 bases from J, the junction kept 3 bases outside the gene matches. Germline V gene sequence: CDR1 ENHRY, CDR2 SYGVKD. CDR3 DNA sequence: TGTGCCATCAGCGCAGCGGGGGGGCAAGAGACCCAGTACTTC. Amino acids: CAISAAGGQETQYF.

In this sample, this clonotype turned up a few times. The rearrangement uses TRBV27 and TRBJ2-7; the D is unclear. Germline CDR1 and CDR2: MNHEY and SMNVEV (reference sequence). V shed 3 bases and J shed 3 bases, with 15 bases lying between them. The CDR3 covers 15 residues. The CDR3 here is CASSFSERLHYEQYF. In DNA form, the CDR3 reads TGTGCCAGCAGTTTCTCCGAAAGACTTCACTACGAGCAGTACTTC.

This clonotype was found a few times. The CDR3 protein is CASSPPLNTGELFF. DNA for the CDR3: TGTGCCAGCAGCCCTCCTTTAAACACCGGGGAGCTGTTTTTT. The chain couples TRBV11-3 to TRBJ2-2; D remains ambiguous. Trimming cost V 5 bases and J 2 bases, with 9 bases left between them. Germline lookup yields CDR1 SGHNT and CDR2 YENEEA. The CDR3 has 14 residues. Full variable domain (missing parts from reference TRBV11-3 and TRBJ2-2): EAGVVQSPRYKIIEKKQPVAFWCNPISGHNTLYWYLQNLGQGPELLIRYENEEAVDDSQLPKDRFSAERLKGVDSTLKIQPAELGDSAVYLCASSPPLNTGELFFGEGSRLTVL.

The chain uses TRBV10-3 and TRBJ2-1, with TRBD1 matching over 7 bases. CDR1 is ENHRY, CDR2 SYGVKD, per germline. Trimming took 4 bases from V and 2 from J; bases not matched to a gene: 2. The CDR3 is 14 amino acids. The CDR3 is CAISVQGAYNEQFF. The CDR3 nucleotides read TGTGCCATCAGTGTCCAGGGGGCCTACAATGAGCAGTTCTTC.

A few counts support this clonotype. The chain recombines TRBV7-3 with TRBJ2-1; no clear D. Looked up from germline, CDR1 is SGHTA and CDR2 is FQGTGA. The CDR3 extends over 14 amino acids. V lost 6 bases and J lost 6, with 15 bases in between. Here the CDR3 DNA reads TGTGCCAGCAGTTACCTCGGACCAATCAATGAGCAGTTCTTC. This sequence encodes CASSYLGPINEQFF.

This clonotype was seen more than once but under ten times. This chain connects TRBV20-1 to TRBJ2-1; 11 bases align to TRBD1. Germline lookup yields CDR1 DFQATT and CDR2 SNEGSKA (reference sequence). The CDR3 runs 16 residues. V shed 2 bases, J shed 3 bases, and the junction held 6 bases outside the gene matches. The CDR3 reads CSARSSGQGVYNEQFF. CDR3 sequence (DNA): TGCAGTGCTAGATCCTCGGGACAGGGGGTCTACAATGAGCAGTTCTTC.

DNA for the CDR3: TGCGCCAGCAGCGAGAACAGGAAGATGGAGACCGGGGAGCTGTTTTTT. Translation gives CASSENRKMETGELFF. The rearrangement links TRBV10-1 to TRBJ2-2; a possible D gene is TRBD1 (5 bases). The CDR3 is 16 amino acids. CDR1 WNHNN and CDR2 SYGVQD come from the germline V gene (reference sequence). V lost 6 bases to trimming and J lost 5 bases, with 19 bases between them.

J is TRBJ2-3 and V is TRBV20-1; 10 nucleotides agree with TRBD2. The CDR3 contains 14 residues. The germline gives CDR1 DFQATT, CDR2 SNEGSKA (reference sequence). V shed 3 bases, J shed 3 bases, and the junction held 3 bases outside the gene matches. The CDR3 here is CSARSAGGTDTQYF. The CDR3 DNA reads as TGCAGTGCTAGGTCAGCGGGAGGGACAGATACGCAGTATTTT.